The T cell receptor beta chain under discussion was sequenced for a study of vaccination effects on CD4 cells after COVID-19. Antigen-specific CD4+ T cells were expanded (with viral peptide pools) by the ViraFEST assay ahead of sequencing. At the end of more than 8 days of culture, CD4+ T cells were isolated. According to the study, vaccine recipients showed no prior SARS-CoV-2 infection and negative nucleocapsid antibodies. The authors exchanged half the medium for IL-2 medium on days 3 and 7. Comments on this clone: Antigen specificity is unknown.

The V gene end was trimmed by 6 bases and the J gene end by 2 bases; junction bases not matched to a gene: 11. The CDR3 totals 20 residues. Germline V gene sequence: CDR1 SGHKS, CDR2 YYEKEE (reference sequence). Only in-frame clones appear in the TCRdb table, and some are missing; sequencing was by immunoSEQ multiplex PCR. The data hold 20,000 to 30,000 clones, with around three quarters observed a single time. Broader study findings: Pronounced clonal contraction occurred in clones induced by infection and by vaccine late after vaccination.

V gene TRBV5-5 combines with J gene TRBJ2-6; 16 positions match TRBD2. The sequencing used CD4+ T cells from PBMCs cultured with HCoV-NL63 spike peptides, collected before COVID-19 vaccination. This clonotype was obtained from a human donor who received a COVID-19 vaccine. The CDR3 sequence: CASIHVPGLAGGTGANVLTF. The CDR3, as DNA: TGTGCCAGCATCCACGTCCCGGGACTAGCGGGGGGGACTGGGGCCAACGTCCTGACTTTC.